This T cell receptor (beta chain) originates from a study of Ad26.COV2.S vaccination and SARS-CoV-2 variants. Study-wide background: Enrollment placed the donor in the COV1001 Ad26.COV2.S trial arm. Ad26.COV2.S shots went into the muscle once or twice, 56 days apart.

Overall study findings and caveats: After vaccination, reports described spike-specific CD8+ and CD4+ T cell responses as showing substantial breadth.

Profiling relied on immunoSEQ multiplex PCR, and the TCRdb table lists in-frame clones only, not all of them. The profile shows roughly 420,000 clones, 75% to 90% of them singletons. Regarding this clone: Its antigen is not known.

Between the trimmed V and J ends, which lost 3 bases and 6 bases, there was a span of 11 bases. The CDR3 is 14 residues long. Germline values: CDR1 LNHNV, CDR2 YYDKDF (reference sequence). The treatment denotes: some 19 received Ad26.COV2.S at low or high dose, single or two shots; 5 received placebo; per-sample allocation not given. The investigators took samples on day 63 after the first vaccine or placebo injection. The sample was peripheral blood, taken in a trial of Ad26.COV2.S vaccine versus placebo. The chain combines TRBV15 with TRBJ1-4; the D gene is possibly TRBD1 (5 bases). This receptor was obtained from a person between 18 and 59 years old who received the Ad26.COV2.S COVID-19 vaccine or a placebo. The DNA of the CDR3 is TGTGCCACCAGCAGGGGGGGGACGGATGAAAAACTGTTTTTT. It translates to CATSRGGTDEKLFF.